This paragraph reports one TCR beta chain. Its antigen is not identified. The isolated RNA, all of it, was reverse transcribed, so expressed TCRB transcripts were what got sequenced. Sequencing was performed with immunoSEQ multiplex PCR; in TCRdb, only in-frame clones are kept and a portion is missing. The table includes about 110,000 clones, under 40% detected once. V lost 0 bases and J lost 3, with 9 bases in between. The CDR3 sequence is 14 residues long. The germline V gene encodes CDR1 SGHRS and CDR2 YFSETQ. These data are taken from a study of beta chain features in type 1 diabetes. Regarding the study as a whole: Insertions were fewer and deletions more numerous at VDJ junctions in type 1 diabetes patients. Sequencing from cDNA could over-represent high-TCR-expressing cells.

This sequence originates from a young woman in good health. The sequenced sample was stem cell memory CD4+ T cells from blood. This sequence joins TRBV5-1 and TRBJ1-2, with D tentatively TRBD1 (6 bases). CDR3 DNA sequence: TGCGCCAGCAGCTTGGATGGGGGCTACTATGGCTACACCTTC. This sequence encodes CASSLDGGYYGYTF.